This T cell receptor beta chain was recorded in a study of early T cells in non-severe SARS-CoV-2 infection. Unique molecular identifier tags were affixed to discrete cDNA molecules. TCRdb called the 5' RACE reads again in MiXCR, with one record for every CDR3 protein. The data hold fewer than 100,000 distinct CDR3 sequences, with 12% observed a single time. The CDR3 covers 13 residues. Trimming cost V 3 bases and J 6 bases, with 9 bases left between them. The germline V gene has CDR1 SGHNT and CDR2 YYREEE (reference sequence). The receptor was derived from an adult who was a healthcare worker with PCR-confirmed SARS-CoV-2 infection or an uninfected control (not recorded which). J is TRBJ2-2 and V is TRBV5-4; D gene unclear. The sequencing input was whole blood. The CDR3 region has the DNA TGTGCCAGCAGCTCCGGATTAGCCGGGGAGCTGTTTTTT. Amino acid sequence: CASSSGLAGELFF. The full variable domain, in which reference TRBV5-4 and TRBJ2-2 provide the parts outside the CDR3, is ETGVTQSPTHLIKTRGQQVTLRCSSQSGHNTVSWYQQALGQGPQFIFQYYREEENGRGNFPPRFSGLQFPNYSSELNVNALELDDSALYLCASSSGLAGELFFGEGSRLTVL.